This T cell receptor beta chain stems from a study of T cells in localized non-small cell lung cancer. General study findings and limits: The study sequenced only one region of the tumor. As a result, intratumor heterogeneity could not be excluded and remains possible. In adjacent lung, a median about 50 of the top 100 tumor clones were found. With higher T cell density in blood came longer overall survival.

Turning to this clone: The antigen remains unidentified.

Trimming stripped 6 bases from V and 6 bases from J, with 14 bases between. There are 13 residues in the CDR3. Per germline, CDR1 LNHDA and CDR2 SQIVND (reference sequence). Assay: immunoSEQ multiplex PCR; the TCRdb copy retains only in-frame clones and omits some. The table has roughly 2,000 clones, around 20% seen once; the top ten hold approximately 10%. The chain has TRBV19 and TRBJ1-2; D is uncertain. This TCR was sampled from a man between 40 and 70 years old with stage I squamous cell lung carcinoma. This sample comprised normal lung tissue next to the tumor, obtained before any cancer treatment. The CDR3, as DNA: TGTGCCAGTAGGGACCCGCTTAAGGATGGCTACACCTTC. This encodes CASRDPLKDGYTF. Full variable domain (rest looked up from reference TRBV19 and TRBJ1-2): DGGITQSPKYLFRKEGQNVTLSCEQNLNHDAMYWYRQDPGQGLRLIYYSQIVNDFQKGDIAEGYSVSREKKESFPLTVTSAQKNPTAFYLCASRDPLKDGYTFGSGTRLTVV.